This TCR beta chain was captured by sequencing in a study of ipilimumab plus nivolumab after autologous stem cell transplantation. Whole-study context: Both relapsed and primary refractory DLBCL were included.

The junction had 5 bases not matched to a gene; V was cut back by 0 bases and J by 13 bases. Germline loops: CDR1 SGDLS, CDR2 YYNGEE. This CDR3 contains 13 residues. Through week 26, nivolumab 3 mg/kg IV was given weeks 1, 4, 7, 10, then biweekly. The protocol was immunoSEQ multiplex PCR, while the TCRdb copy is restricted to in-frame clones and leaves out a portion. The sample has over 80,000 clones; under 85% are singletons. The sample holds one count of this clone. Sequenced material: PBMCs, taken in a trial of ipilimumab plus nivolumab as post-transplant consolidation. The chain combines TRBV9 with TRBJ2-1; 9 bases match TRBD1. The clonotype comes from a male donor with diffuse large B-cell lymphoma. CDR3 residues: CASSVGQGDIQFF. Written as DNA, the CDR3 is TGTGCCAGCAGCGTAGGACAGGGGGATATCCAGTTCTTC.